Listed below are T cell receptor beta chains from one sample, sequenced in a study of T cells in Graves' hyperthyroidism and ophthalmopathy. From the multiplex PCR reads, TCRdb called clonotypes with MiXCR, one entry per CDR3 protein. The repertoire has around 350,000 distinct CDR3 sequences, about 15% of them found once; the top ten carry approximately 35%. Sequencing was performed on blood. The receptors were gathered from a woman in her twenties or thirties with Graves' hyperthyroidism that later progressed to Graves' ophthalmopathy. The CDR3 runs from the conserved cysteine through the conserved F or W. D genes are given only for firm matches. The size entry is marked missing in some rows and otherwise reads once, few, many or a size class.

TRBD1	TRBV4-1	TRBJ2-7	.	CASTGTGTGGYEQYF	TGTGCCAGCACAGGGACCGGGACAGGGGGCTACGAGCAGTACTTC
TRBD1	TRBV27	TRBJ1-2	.	CASSLYGTGNGYTF	TGTGCCAGCAGTTTATACGGGACAGGGAATGGCTACACCTTC
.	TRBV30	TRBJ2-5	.	CAWSRTTSGETQYF	TGTGCCTGGAGTCGGACCACCAGTGGGGAGACCCAGTACTTC
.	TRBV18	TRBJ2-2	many	CASSPKPYPENTGELFF	TGTGCCAGCTCACCAAAACCGTATCCGGAGAACACCGGGGAGCTGTTTTTT
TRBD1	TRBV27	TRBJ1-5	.	CASSLSGTGEYQPQHF	TGTGCCAGCAGTTTATCCGGGACAGGGGAATATCAGCCCCAGCATTTT
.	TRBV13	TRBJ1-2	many	CASSLWLNGLFWGSIYGYTF	TGTGCCAGCAGCTTATGGCTCAACGGCTTATTTTGGGGATCCATCTATGGCTACACCTTC
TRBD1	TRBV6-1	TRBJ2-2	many	CASSNQGDSTGELFF	TGTGCCAGCAGCAACCAGGGGGATAGCACCGGGGAGCTGTTTTTT
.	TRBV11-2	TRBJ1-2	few	CASSLDHRDYGYTF	TGTGCCAGCAGCTTAGATCACAGGGACTATGGCTACACCTTC
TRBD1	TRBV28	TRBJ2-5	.	CASSAGDRVKTQYF	TGTGCCAGCAGTGCGGGGGACAGGGTCAAGACCCAGTACTTC
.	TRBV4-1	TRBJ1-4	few	CASSQESRGEKLFF	TGCGCCAGCAGCCAAGAGAGTAGGGGGGAAAAACTGTTTTTT
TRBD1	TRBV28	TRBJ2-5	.	CASTRLQGARETQYF	TGTGCCAGCACTCGACTACAGGGGGCCCGGGAGACCCAGTACTTC
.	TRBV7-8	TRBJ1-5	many	CASSLGSRQPQHF	TGTGCCAGCAGCTTAGGAAGTCGTCAGCCCCAGCATTTT
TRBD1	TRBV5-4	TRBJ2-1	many	CASSIPTGTYNEQFF	TGTGCCAGCAGCATACCGACAGGGACCTACAATGAGCAGTTCTTC
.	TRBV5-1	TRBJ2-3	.	CASSLGGVNTDTQYF	TGCGCCAGCAGCTTGGGAGGGGTGAACACAGATACGCAGTATTTT
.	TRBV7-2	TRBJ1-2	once	CASSVEGENYGYTF	TGTGCCAGCAGTGTTGAGGGGGAGAACTATGGCTACACCTTC
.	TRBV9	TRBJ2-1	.	CASSVGSLDNEQFF	TGTGCCAGCAGCGTAGGTTCATTAGACAATGAGCAGTTCTTC
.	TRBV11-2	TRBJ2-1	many	CASSLGTGPPAYNEQFF	TGTGCCAGCAGCTTAGGGACTGGGCCCCCGGCCTACAATGAGCAGTTCTTC
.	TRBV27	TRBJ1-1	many	CASSSSIQGRNTEAFF	TGTGCCAGCAGTTCCTCCATACAAGGGAGGAACACTGAAGCTTTCTTT
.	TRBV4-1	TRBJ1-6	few	CASRVGGLPLHF	TGCGCCAGCAGAGTAGGGGGGTTACCCCTCCACTTT
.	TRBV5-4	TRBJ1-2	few	CASSLYRDATNYGYTF	TGTGCCAGCAGCTTATACCGGGACGCGACTAACTATGGCTACACCTTC
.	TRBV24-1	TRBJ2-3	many	CATSDFVSSTDTQYF	TGTGCCACCAGTGATTTCGTGTCTAGCACAGATACGCAGTATTTT
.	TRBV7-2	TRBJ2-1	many	CASSLELAHLFNEQFF	TGTGCCAGCAGCTTAGAGTTAGCGCATTTGTTCAATGAGCAGTTCTTC
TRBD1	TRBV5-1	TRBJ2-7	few	CASSSTGVPSSYEQYF	TGCGCCAGCAGTTCCACAGGGGTACCTTCCTCCTACGAGCAGTACTTC
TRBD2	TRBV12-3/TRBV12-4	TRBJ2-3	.	CASSFSGTRKDTQYF	TGTGCCAGCAGTTTCAGCGGGACCCGGAAGGATACGCAGTATTTT
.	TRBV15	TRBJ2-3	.	CATSRAVRVQYPPTRYF	TGTGCCACCAGCAGAGCAGTGAGGGTCCAATACCCCCCGACGCGGTATTTT
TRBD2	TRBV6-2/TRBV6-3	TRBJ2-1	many	CASSQGGGSNEQFF	TGTGCCAGCAGTCAAGGCGGGGGATCGAATGAGCAGTTCTTC
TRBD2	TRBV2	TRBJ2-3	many	CASKPSGSSDTQYF	TGTGCCAGCAAACCTAGCGGGAGTTCAGATACGCAGTATTTT
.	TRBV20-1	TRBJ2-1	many	CSASDSGTPLTDEQFF	TGCAGTGCTAGTGATTCCGGGACTCCTCTGACCGATGAGCAGTTCTTC
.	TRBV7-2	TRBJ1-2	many	CASSFLQGDGYTF	TGTGCCAGCAGCTTTTTGCAGGGCGATGGCTACACCTTC
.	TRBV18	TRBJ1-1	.	CASSLGAWRNSNTEAFF	TGTGCCAGCTCACTCGGGGCTTGGAGAAACTCGAACACTGAAGCTTTCTTT
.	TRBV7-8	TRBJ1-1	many	CASSLMRDYTEAFF	TGTGCCAGCAGCTTGATGAGGGACTACACTGAAGCTTTCTTT
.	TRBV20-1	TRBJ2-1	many	CSFSRQISYNEQFF	TGCAGTTTCTCAAGGCAGATCTCCTACAATGAGCAGTTCTTC
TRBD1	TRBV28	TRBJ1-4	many	CASRQGRREKLFF	TGTGCCAGTAGACAGGGTCGGCGCGAAAAACTGTTTTTT
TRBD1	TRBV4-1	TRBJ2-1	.	CASSRAPQDRVDNEQFF	TGCGCCAGCAGCCGGGCACCCCAGGACAGGGTAGACAATGAGCAGTTCTTC
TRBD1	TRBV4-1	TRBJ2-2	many	CASSQGQGPAGELFF	TGCGCCAGCAGCCAGGGACAGGGTCCAGCCGGGGAGCTGTTTTTT
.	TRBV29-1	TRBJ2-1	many	CSVVRLPNEQFF	TGCAGCGTTGTCCGGCTGCCCAATGAGCAGTTCTTC
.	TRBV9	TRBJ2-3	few	CASSVGGQTSTDTQYF	TGTGCCAGCAGCGTAGGGGGCCAAACAAGCACAGATACGCAGTATTTT
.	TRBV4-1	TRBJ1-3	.	CASSRRDSSGNTIYF	TGCGCCAGCAGCCGTAGGGACTCCTCTGGAAACACCATATATTTT
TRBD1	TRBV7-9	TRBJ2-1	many	CASSLVRTGVGDEQFF	TGTGCCAGCAGCTTAGTAAGGACAGGGGTTGGCGATGAGCAGTTCTTC
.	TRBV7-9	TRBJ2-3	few	CASSSVAESTDTQYF	TGTGCCAGCAGCTCCGTAGCGGAGAGCACAGATACGCAGTATTTT
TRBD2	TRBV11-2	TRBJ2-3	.	CASSLEGLAGMGYTQYF	TGTGCCAGCAGCTTAGAGGGACTAGCGGGGATGGGATATACGCAGTATTTT
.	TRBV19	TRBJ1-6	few	CASSMEGRNSPLHF	TGTGCCAGTAGTATGGAGGGCAGAAATTCACCCCTCCACTTT
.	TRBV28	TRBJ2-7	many	CASRNSPLRGSGRRVPLSSYEQYF	TGTGCCAGCAGAAACTCTCCTTTGAGGGGCTCAGGTCGAAGGGTCCCCCTTAGCTCCTACGAGCAGTACTTC
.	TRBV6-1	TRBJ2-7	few	CASSYTQFYEQYF	TGTGCCAGCAGTTACACCCAGTTTTACGAGCAGTACTTC
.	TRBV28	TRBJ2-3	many	CASSFFGASTDTQYF	TGTGCCAGCAGTTTCTTCGGGGCTAGCACAGATACGCAGTATTTT
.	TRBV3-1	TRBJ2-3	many	CASSQGTDTQYF	TGTGCCAGCAGCCAAGGCACAGATACGCAGTATTTT
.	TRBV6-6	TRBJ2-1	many	CASSYPGTHNEQFF	TGTGCCAGCAGTTACCCCGGGACGCACAATGAGCAGTTCTTC
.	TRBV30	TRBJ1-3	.	CAWSAGDGNTIYF	TGTGCCTGGAGTGCAGGGGACGGAAACACCATATATTTT
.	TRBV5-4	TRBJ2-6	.	CASLTGSGANVLTF	TGTGCCAGCCTTACAGGGTCTGGGGCCAACGTCCTGACTTTC
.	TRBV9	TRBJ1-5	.	CASSVDGVSGNQPQHF	TGTGCCAGCAGCGTAGATGGGGTGTCGGGAAATCAGCCCCAGCATTTT
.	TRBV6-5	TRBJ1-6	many	CASSYRDLQHANSPLHF	TGTGCCAGCAGTTACCGGGACCTACAGCATGCTAATTCACCCCTCCACTTT
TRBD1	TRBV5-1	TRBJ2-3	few	CASSLARGSTDTQYF	TGCGCCAGCAGCTTGGCCAGGGGGAGCACAGATACGCAGTATTTT
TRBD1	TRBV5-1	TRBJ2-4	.	CASSPTGGEGIQYF	TGCGCCAGCAGCCCGACAGGGGGCGAGGGCATTCAGTACTTC